This T cell receptor (beta chain) is from a study of T cell repertoires in cytomegalovirus infection. The wider study: As its CMV epitopes, the study selected recently identified HLA-C-restricted and well-studied HLA-B-restricted targets. Indicated by public TCR beta signatures were CMV infection and matching HLA type. Whole-study findings and limits: There were HLA-C-restricted CMV-specific TCR beta clonotypes dominating the ex vivo response. Carriage of CMV together with the relevant HLA was identifiable through cumulative public TCR beta family frequency.

Notes on this clonotype: Its antigen is not known.

In TCRdb, the reads were re-called with MiXCR into one record per CDR3 protein. The sample lists tens of thousands of distinct CDR3 sequences, about 44% occurring once. The clonotype originates from a human donor in good health (CMV status not recorded). Some clones in this sample may be carry-over from other donors' samples. Sequenced here: CD8+ T cells from cultured PBMCs, sampled from culture after CMV antigen stimulation.

The CDR3: CASSYSRSLSYEQYF. The CDR3 region has the DNA TGTGCCAGCAGTTACTCGAGGAGCCTCTCCTACGAGCAGTACTTC. This chain joins TRBV6-8 and TRBJ2-7; D unclear. V was cut by 0 bases and J by 0 bases, with 9 bases left in between. CDR3 length equals 15 residues. Germline V gene sequence: CDR1 MNHGY, CDR2 SAAAGT.